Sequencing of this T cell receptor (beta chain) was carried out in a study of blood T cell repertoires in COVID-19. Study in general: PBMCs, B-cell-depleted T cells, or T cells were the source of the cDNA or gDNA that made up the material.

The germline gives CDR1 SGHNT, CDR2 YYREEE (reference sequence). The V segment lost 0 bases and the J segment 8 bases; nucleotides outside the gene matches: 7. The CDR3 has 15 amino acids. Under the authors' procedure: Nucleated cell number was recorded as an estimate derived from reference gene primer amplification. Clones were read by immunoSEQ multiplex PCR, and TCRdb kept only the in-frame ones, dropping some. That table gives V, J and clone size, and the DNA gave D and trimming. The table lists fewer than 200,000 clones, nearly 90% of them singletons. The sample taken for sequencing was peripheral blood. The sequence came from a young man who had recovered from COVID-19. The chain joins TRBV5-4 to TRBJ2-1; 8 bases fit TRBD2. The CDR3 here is CASSLELAGPYEQFF. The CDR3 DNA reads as TGTGCCAGCAGCTTGGAATTAGCGGGACCCTATGAGCAGTTCTTC.